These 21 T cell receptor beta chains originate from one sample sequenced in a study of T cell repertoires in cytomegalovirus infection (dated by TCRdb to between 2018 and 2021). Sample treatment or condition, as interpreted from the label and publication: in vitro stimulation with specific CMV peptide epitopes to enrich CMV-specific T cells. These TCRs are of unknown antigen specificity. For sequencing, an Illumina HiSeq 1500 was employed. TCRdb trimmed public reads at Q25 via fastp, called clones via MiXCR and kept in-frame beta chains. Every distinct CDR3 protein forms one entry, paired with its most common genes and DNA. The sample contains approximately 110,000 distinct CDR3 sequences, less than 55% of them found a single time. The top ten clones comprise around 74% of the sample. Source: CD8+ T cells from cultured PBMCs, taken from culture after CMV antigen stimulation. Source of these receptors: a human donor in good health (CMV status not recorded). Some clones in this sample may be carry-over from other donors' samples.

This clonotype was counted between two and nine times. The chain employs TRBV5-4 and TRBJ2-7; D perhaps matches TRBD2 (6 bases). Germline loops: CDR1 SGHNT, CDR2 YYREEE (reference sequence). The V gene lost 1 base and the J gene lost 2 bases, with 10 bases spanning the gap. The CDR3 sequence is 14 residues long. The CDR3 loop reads CASSLMEGTYEQYF. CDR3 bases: TGTGCCAGCAGCTTGATGGAGGGAACCTACGAGCAGTACTTC.

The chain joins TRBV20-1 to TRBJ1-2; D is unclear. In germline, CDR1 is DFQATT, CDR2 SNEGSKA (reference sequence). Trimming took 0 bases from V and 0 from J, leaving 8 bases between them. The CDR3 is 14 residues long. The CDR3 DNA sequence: TGCAGTGCTAGAGATGACGGAGCTAACTATGGCTACACCTTC. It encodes CSARDDGANYGYTF.

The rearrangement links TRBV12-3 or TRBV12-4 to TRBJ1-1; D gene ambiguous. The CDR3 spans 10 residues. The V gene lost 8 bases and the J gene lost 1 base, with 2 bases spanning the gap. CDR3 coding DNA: TGTGCCAGCGGGAACACTGAAGCTTTCTTT. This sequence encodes CASGNTEAFF.

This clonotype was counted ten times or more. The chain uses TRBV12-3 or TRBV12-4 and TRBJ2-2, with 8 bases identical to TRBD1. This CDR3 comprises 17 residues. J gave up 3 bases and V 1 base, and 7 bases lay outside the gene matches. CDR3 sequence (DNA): TGTGCCAGCAGTTTAGAGCTTGACAGGGGTCACACCGGGGAGCTGTTTTTT. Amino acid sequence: CASSLELDRGHTGELFF.

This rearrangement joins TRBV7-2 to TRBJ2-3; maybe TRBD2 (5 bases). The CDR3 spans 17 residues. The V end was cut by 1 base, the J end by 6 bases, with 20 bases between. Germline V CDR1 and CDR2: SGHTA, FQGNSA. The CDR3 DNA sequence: TGTGCCAGCAGCTTAGTTACTGGCTCCCCTAGCCCGGATACGCAGTATTTT. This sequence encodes CASSLVTGSPSPDTQYF. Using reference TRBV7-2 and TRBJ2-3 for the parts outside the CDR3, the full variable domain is GAGVSQSPSNKVTEKGKDVELRCDPISGHTALYWYRQSLGQGLEFLIYFQGNSAPDKSGLPSDRFSAERTGGSVSTLTIQRTQQEDSAVYLCASSLVTGSPSPDTQYFGPGTRLTVL.

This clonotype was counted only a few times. CDR3 sequence (DNA): TGTGCCAGCAGCTTGTTTCGGGCCGACACTGAAGCTTTCTTT. It specifies CASSLFRADTEAFF. The rearrangement uses TRBV7-9 and TRBJ1-1; the D is unclear. The CDR3 is made up of 14 amino acids. Germline CDR1 reads SEHNR; CDR2 reads FQNEAQ (reference sequence). Trimming pared 3 bases from V and 3 bases from J, leaving 11 bases between.

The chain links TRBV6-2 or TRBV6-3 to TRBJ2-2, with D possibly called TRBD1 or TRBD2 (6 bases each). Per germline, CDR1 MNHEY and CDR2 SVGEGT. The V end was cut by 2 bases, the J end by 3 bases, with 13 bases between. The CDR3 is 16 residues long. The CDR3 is CASSYPEGVDTGELFF. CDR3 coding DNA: TGTGCCAGCAGTTACCCGGAGGGGGTGGACACCGGGGAGCTGTTTTTT.

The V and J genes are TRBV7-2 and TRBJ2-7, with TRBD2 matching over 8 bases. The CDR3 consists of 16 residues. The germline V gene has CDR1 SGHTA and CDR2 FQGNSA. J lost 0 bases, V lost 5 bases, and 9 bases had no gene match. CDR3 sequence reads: CASSPGGIESSYEQYF. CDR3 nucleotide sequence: TGTGCCAGCAGCCCGGGAGGGATTGAAAGCTCCTACGAGCAGTACTTC. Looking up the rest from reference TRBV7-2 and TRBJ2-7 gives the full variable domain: GAGVSQSPSNKVTEKGKDVELRCDPISGHTALYWYRQSLGQGLEFLIYFQGNSAPDKSGLPSDRFSAERTGGSVSTLTIQRTQQEDSAVYLCASSPGGIESSYEQYFGPGTRLTVT.

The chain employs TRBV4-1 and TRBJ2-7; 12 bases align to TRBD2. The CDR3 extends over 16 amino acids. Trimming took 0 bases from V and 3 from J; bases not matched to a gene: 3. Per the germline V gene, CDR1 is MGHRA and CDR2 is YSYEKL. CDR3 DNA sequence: TGCGCCAGCAGCCAAGATCAGACTAGCGGGGGCTACGAGCAGTACTTC. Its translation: CASSQDQTSGGYEQYF.

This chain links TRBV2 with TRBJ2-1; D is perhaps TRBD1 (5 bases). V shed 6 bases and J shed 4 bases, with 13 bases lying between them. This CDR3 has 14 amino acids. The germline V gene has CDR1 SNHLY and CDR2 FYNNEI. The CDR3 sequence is CASRREQEYNEQFF. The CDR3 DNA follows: TGTGCCAGCAGGAGAGAACAGGAGTACAATGAGCAGTTCTTC.

For the CDR3, the DNA is TGCAGTGCTAGAGGGTGGCGGAACACTGAAGCTTTCTTT. Its protein is CSARGWRNTEAFF. The rearrangement uses TRBV20-1 and TRBJ1-1; D is unclear. The germline V and J ends were trimmed by 1 base and 1 base, with 7 bases remaining between them. The length of the CDR3 is 13 residues. The V gene's germline CDR1 is DFQATT and CDR2 SNEGSKA (reference sequence).

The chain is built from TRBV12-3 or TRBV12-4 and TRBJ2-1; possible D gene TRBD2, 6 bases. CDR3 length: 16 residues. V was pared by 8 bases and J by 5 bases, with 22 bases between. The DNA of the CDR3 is TGTGCCAGCGTGGGGGGTGAGGGTAGATGGGACAATGAGCAGTTCTTC. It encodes CASVGGEGRWDNEQFF.

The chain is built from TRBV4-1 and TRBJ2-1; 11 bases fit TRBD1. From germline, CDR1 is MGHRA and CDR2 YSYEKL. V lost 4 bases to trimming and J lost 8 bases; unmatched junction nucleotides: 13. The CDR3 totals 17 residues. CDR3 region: CASSRHPGQGGMDEQFF. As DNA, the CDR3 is TGCGCCAGCAGCCGCCACCCGGGACAGGGGGGAATGGATGAGCAGTTCTTC.

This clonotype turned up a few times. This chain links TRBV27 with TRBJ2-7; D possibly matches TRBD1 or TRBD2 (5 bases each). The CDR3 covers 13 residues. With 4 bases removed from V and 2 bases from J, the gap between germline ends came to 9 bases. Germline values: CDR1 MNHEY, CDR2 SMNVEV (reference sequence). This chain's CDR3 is CASSSSGPYEQYF. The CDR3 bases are TGTGCCAGCAGTTCCTCGGGGCCCTACGAGCAGTACTTC.

The CDR3 DNA is TGCGCCAGCAGCCAAGCGTTCGGCGGTCTTGCGGGGGGGCCTCGGGAGCTGTTTTTT. Translated, it gives CASSQAFGGLAGGPRELFF. This rearrangement joins TRBV4-3 to TRBJ2-2, with 9 bases that match TRBD2. V lost 1 base and J lost 9; bases outside the gene matches: 18. The CDR3 has 19 residues. Germline V lookup: CDR1 LGHNA, CDR2 YSLEER.

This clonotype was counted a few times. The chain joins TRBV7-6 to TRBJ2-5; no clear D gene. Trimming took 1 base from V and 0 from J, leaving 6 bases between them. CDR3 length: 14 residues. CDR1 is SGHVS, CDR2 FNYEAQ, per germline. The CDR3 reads CASSLDDNQETQYF. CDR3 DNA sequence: TGTGCCAGCAGCTTAGACGACAACCAAGAGACCCAGTACTTC.

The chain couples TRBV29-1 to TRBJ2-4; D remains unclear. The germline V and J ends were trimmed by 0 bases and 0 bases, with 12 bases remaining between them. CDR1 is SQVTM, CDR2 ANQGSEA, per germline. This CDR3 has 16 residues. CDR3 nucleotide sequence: TGCAGCGTTGAAGAGGCTCGGGCCTTAGCCAAAAACATTCAGTACTTC. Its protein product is CSVEEARALAKNIQYF.

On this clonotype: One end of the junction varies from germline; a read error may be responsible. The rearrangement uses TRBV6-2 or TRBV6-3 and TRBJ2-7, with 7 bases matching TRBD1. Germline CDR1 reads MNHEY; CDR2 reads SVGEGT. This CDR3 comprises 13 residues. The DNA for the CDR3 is TGTGCCAGCAGTTCGGGACAGTCCTACGAGAAGTACTTC. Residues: CASSSGQSYEKYF.

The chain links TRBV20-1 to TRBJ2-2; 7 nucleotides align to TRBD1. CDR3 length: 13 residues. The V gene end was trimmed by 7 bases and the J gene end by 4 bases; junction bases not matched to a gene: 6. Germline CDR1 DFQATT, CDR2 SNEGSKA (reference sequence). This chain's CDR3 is CSGQGISTGELFF. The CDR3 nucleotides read TGCAGTGGACAGGGAATTAGCACCGGGGAGCTGTTTTTT.

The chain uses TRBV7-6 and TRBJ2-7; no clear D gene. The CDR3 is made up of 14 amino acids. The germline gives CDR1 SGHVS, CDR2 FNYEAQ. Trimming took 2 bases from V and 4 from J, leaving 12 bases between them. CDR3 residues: CASSLKGNPYEQYF. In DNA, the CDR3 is TGTGCCAGCAGCTTAAAGGGCAACCCTTACGAGCAGTACTTC.

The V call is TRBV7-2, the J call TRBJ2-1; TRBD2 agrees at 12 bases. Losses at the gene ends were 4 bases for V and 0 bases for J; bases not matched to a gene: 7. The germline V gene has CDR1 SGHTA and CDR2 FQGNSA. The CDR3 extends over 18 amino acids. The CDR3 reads CASSSTSGGLSSYNEQFF. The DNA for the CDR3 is TGTGCCAGCAGCTCGACTAGCGGGGGCCTCAGCTCCTACAATGAGCAGTTCTTC.